One sample yielded the 25 T cell receptor beta chains listed below, sequenced in a study of CD8 T cells in Susac syndrome (dated by TCRdb to the late 2010s). Libraries came from the immunoSEQ multiplex PCR assay. RNA was extracted using the RNeasy kit, and roughly 0.45 to 1 ug of the RNA was reverse transcribed with random hexamers. TCRdb applied fastp at Q25 and MiXCR to the public reads, then kept only in-frame beta chains. Duplicate CDR3 protein sequences are folded into a single record with the most common DNA and genes. The sample yields about 210,000 distinct CDR3 sequences; 95% were counted once. The top ten hold roughly 0.1% of the sample. The specimen was CD4+ T cells from PBMCs. Receptors originate from a human donor with multiple sclerosis.

This clonotype appeared once. The chain links TRBV24-1 to TRBJ2-2; no firm D call. The CDR3 sequence is 14 residues long. The V gene's germline CDR1 is KGHDR and CDR2 SFDVKD. V was cut by 1 base and J by 3 bases, with 5 bases left in between. CDR3 bases: TGTGCCACCAGTGATTTTGGAGACACCGGGGAGCTGTTTTTT. It encodes CATSDFGDTGELFF.

The chain has TRBV29-1 and TRBJ2-7, with D perhaps given as TRBD1 or TRBD2 (5 bases each). Between the trimmed V and J ends, which lost 5 bases and 3 bases, there was a span of 8 bases. This CDR3 is built from 11 residues. Per germline, CDR1 SQVTM and CDR2 ANQGSEA. This CDR3 reads CSVRDLYEQYF. For the CDR3, the DNA is TGCAGCGTTCGGGACCTCTACGAGCAGTACTTC.

The CDR3 spells CSAVAGPPFGQFF. The CDR3 nucleotides are TGCAGTGCCGTTGCCGGGCCTCCATTTGGGCAGTTCTTC. V usage is TRBV20-1 and J usage is TRBJ2-1, with D unresolved. CDR1 is DFQATT, CDR2 SNEGSKA, per germline (reference sequence). Between the trimmed V and J ends, which lost 6 bases and 12 bases, there was a span of 21 bases. The CDR3 is made up of 13 amino acids.

The genes are TRBV7-9 and TRBJ2-5; TRBD1 agrees at 7 bases. The CDR3 length is 16 residues. The trim removed 2 bases at V and 3 bases at J, leaving 9 bases unmatched. From germline, CDR1 is SEHNR and CDR2 FQNEAQ (reference sequence). The CDR3 bases are TGTGCCAGCAGCTTATTCGGAACCGGGACAGAAGAGACCCAGTACTTC. Translated: CASSLFGTGTEETQYF.

This clonotype was picked up one time. This rearrangement joins TRBV20-1 to TRBJ2-1, with D possibly TRBD2 on 5 matching bases. The CDR3 sequence is 16 residues long. CDR1 is DFQATT, CDR2 SNEGSKA, per germline (reference sequence). Trimming removed 1 base from V and 4 bases from J, with 17 bases in between. The CDR3 bases are TGCAGTGCTAGAGGTCTGACGAGGGAGAAGTACAATGAGCAGTTCTTC. Its translation: CSARGLTREKYNEQFF.

The chain uses TRBV5-1 and TRBJ1-1; D call uncertain. Germline V gives CDR1 SGHRS, CDR2 YFSETQ. The CDR3 has 14 residues. The V and J ends lost 0 bases and 1 base respectively, with 7 bases between them. CDR3 in DNA: TGCGCCAGCAGCTTGGAGGCGAGGAACACTGAAGCTTTCTTT. Protein sequence: CASSLEARNTEAFF.

This chain joins TRBV28 and TRBJ2-3; 7 bases match TRBD1. The CDR3 has 16 amino acids. With 2 bases clipped from V and 5 bases from J, the junction kept 10 bases outside the gene matches. Germline V gene lookup returns CDR1 MDHEN and CDR2 SYDVKM. The CDR3 region has the DNA TGTGCCAGCAGTTTAGAAGGACAGGTTTACCAAGATACGCAGTATTTT. This sequence encodes CASSLEGQVYQDTQYF.

The chain combines TRBV2 with TRBJ2-2; 7 bases align to TRBD1. Germline V CDR1 and CDR2: SNHLY, FYNNEI. The trim removed 6 bases at V and 0 bases at J, leaving 7 bases unmatched. CDR3 length: 16 residues. CDR3 sequence (DNA): TGTGCCAGCAGCAGGGACAGCCTTACGAACACCGGGGAGCTGTTTTTT. This gives the protein CASSRDSLTNTGELFF. The complete variable domain, with remaining parts taken from reference TRBV2 and TRBJ2-2, reads EPEVTQTPSHQVTQMGQEVILRCVPISNHLYFYWYRQILGQKVEFLVSFYNNEISEKSEIFDDQFSVERPDGSNFTLKIRSTKLEDSAMYFCASSRDSLTNTGELFFGEGSRLTVL.

The chain employs TRBV3-1 and TRBJ1-5; D is undetermined. Trimming took off 0 bases at V and 5 bases at J, with 8 bases between the two ends. This CDR3 spans 14 amino acids. Germline lookup yields CDR1 LGHDT and CDR2 YNNKEL (reference sequence). DNA of the CDR3: TGTGCCAGCAGCCAAGACAAAGGATATCAGCCCCAGCATTTT. Its protein product is CASSQDKGYQPQHF.

This sequence joins TRBV13 and TRBJ2-4, with 8 bases aligning to TRBD1. The CDR3 is 17 residues long. Germline CDR1 is PRHDT and CDR2 is FYEKMQ (reference sequence). V shed 8 bases and J 3 bases; nucleotides not matched to a gene: 15. Written as DNA, the CDR3 is TGTGCCAGCGGCGAAAGTCGGGACAGGAAAGTCAAAAACATTCAGTACTTC. It encodes CASGESRDRKVKNIQYF.

V and J are TRBV20-1 and TRBJ2-1; D not resolved. V was clipped by 6 bases and J by 0 bases, with 9 bases between them. Germline V CDR1 and CDR2: DFQATT, SNEGSKA (reference sequence). CDR3 length equals 13 residues. CDR3: CSAAPGSYNEQFF. The CDR3 coding sequence is TGCAGTGCCGCCCCCGGCTCCTACAATGAGCAGTTCTTC.

The chain has TRBV29-1 and TRBJ2-5; no reliable D call. The CDR3 is 12 residues long. The V end lost 3 bases, the J end lost 5 bases, and 10 bases lay between the germline ends. The germline gives CDR1 SQVTM, CDR2 ANQGSEA. The CDR3 spells CSVEGGVETQYF. The CDR3 region has the DNA TGCAGCGTTGAGGGTGGTGTGGAGACCCAGTACTTC.

The rearrangement links TRBV5-1 to TRBJ2-5; D is unclear. CDR1 is SGHRS, CDR2 YFSETQ, per germline. The CDR3 has 13 amino acids. V lost 3 bases and J 5 bases, leaving 11 bases between the germline ends. Here the CDR3 reads CASSSETRETQYF. The CDR3 nucleotides read TGCGCCAGCAGCTCCGAAACCAGGGAGACCCAGTACTTC.

This clonotype was observed a handful of times. The rearrangement links TRBV14 to TRBJ2-3; no clear D gene. Germline V CDR1 and CDR2: SGHDN, FVKESK. CDR3 size: 11 residues. V was pared by 3 bases and J by 2 bases, with 0 bases between. In DNA, the CDR3 is TGTGCCAGCAGCCACACAGATACGCAGTATTTT. Protein product: CASSHTDTQYF. Based on the CDR3 plus reference TRBV14 and TRBJ2-3, the full variable domain is EAGVTQFPSHSVIEKGQTVTLRCDPISGHDNLYWYRRVMGKEIKFLLHFVKESKQDESGMPNNRFLAERTGGTYSTLKVQPAELEDSGVYFCASSHTDTQYFGPGTRLTVL.

The chain is built from TRBV9 and TRBJ2-4; D unclear. Germline V gene lookup returns CDR1 SGDLS and CDR2 YYNGEE. V was pared by 0 bases and J by 6 bases, with 7 bases between. The CDR3 length is 13 residues. The CDR3 DNA reads TGTGCCAGCAGCGTAGAGGTGGGAAACATTCAGTACTTC. Its translation: CASSVEVGNIQYF.

In its sample, this clonotype was seen once. CDR3 sequence (DNA): TGTGCCAGCAGCCACCATATTATTGGGAACACTGAAGCTTTCTTT. This gives the protein CASSHHIIGNTEAFF. The chain links TRBV3-1 to TRBJ1-1, with D hard to call. The CDR3 sequence is 15 residues long. Trimming stripped 3 bases from V and 1 base from J, with 12 bases between. CDR1 and CDR2 (germline): LGHDT, YNNKEL (reference sequence).

The chain links TRBV7-9 to TRBJ1-1; maybe TRBD1 (6 bases). This CDR3 contains 17 residues. CDR1 and CDR2 from the germline V gene are SEHNR and FQNEAQ (reference sequence). Trimming shortened V by 7 bases and J by 2 bases, and 23 bases separated the two germline ends. This CDR3 reads CASTKNRARAVNTEAFF. CDR3 nucleotide sequence: TGTGCCAGCACCAAAAACAGGGCCCGTGCCGTTAACACTGAAGCTTTCTTT.

The genes are TRBV24-1 and TRBJ2-4, with D possibly being TRBD1 (5 bases). CDR1 and CDR2 (germline): KGHDR, SFDVKD. V lost 4 bases to trimming and J lost 0 bases, with 21 bases between them. The CDR3 loop spans 19 amino acids. The chain's CDR3 is CATSDHPDKGRPAKNIQYF. The DNA of the CDR3 is TGTGCCACCAGTGACCACCCGGACAAGGGGCGGCCAGCCAAAAACATTCAGTACTTC.

The count of this clonotype is one. The chain carries TRBV28 and TRBJ1-2; D unresolved. Germline V gene sequence: CDR1 MDHEN, CDR2 SYDVKM. Trimming removed 6 bases at V and 0 bases at J, with 17 bases between. The CDR3 loop spans 16 amino acids. The CDR3 sequence: CASSSSPPGANYGYTF. The CDR3 DNA follows: TGTGCCAGCAGCTCCAGTCCCCCCGGGGCTAACTATGGCTACACCTTC.

This chain uses TRBV7-2 with TRBJ2-5; D unclear. The CDR3 is made up of 15 amino acids. Germline CDR1 is SGHTA and CDR2 is FQGNSA. Trimming took 5 bases from V and 6 from J, leaving 19 bases between them. Written as DNA, the CDR3 is TGTGCCAGCAGCCCCCCTGCGAAGGGCCGGCAGACCCAGTACTTC. It codes for CASSPPAKGRQTQYF. Combining the CDR3 with reference TRBV7-2 and TRBJ2-5 gives the whole variable domain GAGVSQSPSNKVTEKGKDVELRCDPISGHTALYWYRQSLGQGLEFLIYFQGNSAPDKSGLPSDRFSAERTGGSVSTLTIQRTQQEDSAVYLCASSPPAKGRQTQYFGPGTRLLVL.

J is TRBJ2-1 and V is TRBV27; TRBD1 or TRBD2 may be the D gene (5 bases each). This CDR3 is 15 amino acids long. Per germline, CDR1 MNHEY and CDR2 SMNVEV (reference sequence). Deletions cut 4 bases from V and 9 bases from J, with 19 bases between. CDR3 amino acids: CASSWGGLGFGEQFF. In DNA form, the CDR3 reads TGTGCCAGCAGTTGGGGCGGGTTAGGATTCGGTGAGCAGTTCTTC.

The rearrangement links TRBV2 to TRBJ1-5; possibly TRBD1 for D (6 bases). The CDR3 is made up of 15 amino acids. Germline V CDR1 and CDR2: SNHLY, FYNNEI. The V end was cut by 6 bases, the J end by 3 bases, with 15 bases between. The CDR3 DNA reads as TGTGCCAGCAGATCACAACGGGACACCAATCAGCCCCAGCATTTT. It yields the protein CASRSQRDTNQPQHF. Supplemented by reference TRBV2 and TRBJ1-5, the full variable domain reads EPEVTQTPSHQVTQMGQEVILRCVPISNHLYFYWYRQILGQKVEFLVSFYNNEISEKSEIFDDQFSVERPDGSNFTLKIRSTKLEDSAMYFCASRSQRDTNQPQHFGDGTRLSIL.

J is TRBJ2-3 and V is TRBV27; D unclear. The CDR3 contains 13 residues. Germline V lookup: CDR1 MNHEY, CDR2 SMNVEV (reference sequence). V was pared by 7 bases and J by 2 bases, with 10 bases between. The CDR3 region has the DNA TGTGCCAGCACCACTCGCGCCACAGATACGCAGTATTTT. Its protein is CASTTRATDTQYF.

The CDR3 nucleotides are TGCGCCAGCAGCTTGGCCCCATGGTACGAGCAGTACTTC. Translated: CASSLAPWYEQYF. The chain joins TRBV5-1 to TRBJ2-7; D is uncertain. Per germline, CDR1 SGHRS and CDR2 YFSETQ. The CDR3 covers 13 residues. V lost 0 bases to trimming and J lost 4 bases, with 8 bases between them.

The V and J genes are TRBV30 and TRBJ2-3, with D unclear. This CDR3 region has 11 residues. Germline V lookup: CDR1 GTSNPN, CDR2 SVGIG (reference sequence). Trimming removed 3 bases at V and 7 bases at J, with 8 bases between. The CDR3, as DNA: TGTGCCTGGAGCCGCGTAAATACGCAGTATTTT. Amino acid sequence: CAWSRVNTQYF.